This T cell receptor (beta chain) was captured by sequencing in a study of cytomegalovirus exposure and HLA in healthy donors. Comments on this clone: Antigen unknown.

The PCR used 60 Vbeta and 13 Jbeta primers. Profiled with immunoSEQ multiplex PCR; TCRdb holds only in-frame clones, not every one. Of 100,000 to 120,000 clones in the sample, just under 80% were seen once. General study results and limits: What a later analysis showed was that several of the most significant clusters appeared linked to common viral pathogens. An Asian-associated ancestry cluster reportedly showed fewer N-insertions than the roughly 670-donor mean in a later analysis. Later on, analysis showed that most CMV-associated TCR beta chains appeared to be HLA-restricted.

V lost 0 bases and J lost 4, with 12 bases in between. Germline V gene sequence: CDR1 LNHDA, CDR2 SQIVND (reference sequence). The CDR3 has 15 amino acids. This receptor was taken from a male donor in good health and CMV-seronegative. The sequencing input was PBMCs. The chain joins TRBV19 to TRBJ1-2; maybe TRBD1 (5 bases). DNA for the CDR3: TGTGCCAGTAGTATAGAATGGCAGGGAGGCTATGGCTACACCTTC. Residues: CASSIEWQGGYGYTF.